The TCR beta chain described here comes from a study of shared clonotypes between healthy human individuals. Study-level information: Each donor's CD8 memory used one plate, CD8 naive two, each CD4 subset three.

Naive-designated CD8 cells lacked CD45RO, were positively enriched for CCR7, and omitted terminally differentiated effector memory CD45RA+ cells. The protocol was immunoSEQ multiplex PCR, while the TCRdb copy is restricted to in-frame clones and leaves out a portion. Of about 2.1 million clones listed, about 92% are singletons. The V gene lost 0 bases and the J gene lost 0 bases, with 30 bases spanning the gap. This CDR3 region has 24 residues. In germline, CDR1 is LGHNA, CDR2 YNFKEQ. Sequenced input: naive CD8+ T cells from PBMCs. V gene TRBV4-2 combines with J gene TRBJ2-6; D is unclear. The receptor's source is a man aged 18 to 29 in good health. Some clones in this sample may be carry-over from other donors' samples. The CDR3 protein is CASSQDRLGKGPSANYSGANVLTF. CDR3 DNA: TGTGCCAGCAGCCAAGACCGTTTGGGGAAGGGCCCAAGCGCCAACTACTCTGGGGCCAACGTCCTGACTTTC.